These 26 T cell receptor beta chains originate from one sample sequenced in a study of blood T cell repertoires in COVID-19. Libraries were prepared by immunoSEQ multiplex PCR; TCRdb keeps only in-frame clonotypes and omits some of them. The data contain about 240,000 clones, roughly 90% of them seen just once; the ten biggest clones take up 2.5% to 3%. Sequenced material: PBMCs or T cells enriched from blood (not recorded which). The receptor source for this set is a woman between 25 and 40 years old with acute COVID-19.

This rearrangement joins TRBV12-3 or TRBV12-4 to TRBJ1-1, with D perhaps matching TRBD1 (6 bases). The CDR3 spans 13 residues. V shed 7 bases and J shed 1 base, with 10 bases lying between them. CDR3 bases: TGTGCCAGCACTCCGACAGGGAACACTGAAGCTTTCTTT. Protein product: CASTPTGNTEAFF.

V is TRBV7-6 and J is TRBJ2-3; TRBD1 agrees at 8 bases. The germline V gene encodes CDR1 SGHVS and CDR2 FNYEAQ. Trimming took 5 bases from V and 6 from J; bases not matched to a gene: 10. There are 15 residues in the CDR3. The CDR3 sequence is CASSDIGRDRDTQYF. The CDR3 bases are TGTGCCAGCAGCGATATTGGACGGGACAGGGATACGCAGTATTTT.

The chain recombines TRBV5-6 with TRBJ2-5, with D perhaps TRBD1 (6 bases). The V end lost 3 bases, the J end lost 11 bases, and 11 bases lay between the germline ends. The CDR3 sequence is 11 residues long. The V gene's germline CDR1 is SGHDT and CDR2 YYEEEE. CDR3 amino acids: CASSSSRGQYF. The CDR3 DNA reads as TGTGCCAGCAGCTCCAGCAGGGGACAGTACTTC.

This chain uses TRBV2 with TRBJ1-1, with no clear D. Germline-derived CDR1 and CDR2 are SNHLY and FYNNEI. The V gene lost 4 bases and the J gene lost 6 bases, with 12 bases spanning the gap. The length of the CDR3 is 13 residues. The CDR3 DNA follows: TGTGCCAGCAGTGGGGGTCGGGGAGCTGAAGCTTTCTTT. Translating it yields CASSGGRGAEAFF.

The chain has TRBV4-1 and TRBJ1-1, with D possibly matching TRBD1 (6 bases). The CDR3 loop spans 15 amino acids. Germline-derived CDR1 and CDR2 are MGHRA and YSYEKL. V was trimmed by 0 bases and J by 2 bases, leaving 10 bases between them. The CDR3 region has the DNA TGCGCCAGCAGCCAAGATGGGACATCTAACACTGAAGCTTTCTTT. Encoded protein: CASSQDGTSNTEAFF.

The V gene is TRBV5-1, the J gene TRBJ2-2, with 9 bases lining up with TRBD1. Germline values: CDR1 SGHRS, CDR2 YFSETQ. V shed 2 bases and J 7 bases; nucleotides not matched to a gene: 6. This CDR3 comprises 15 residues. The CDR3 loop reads CASSLEQGAGGELFF. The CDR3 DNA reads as TGCGCCAGCAGCTTAGAACAGGGGGCTGGCGGGGAGCTGTTTTTT.

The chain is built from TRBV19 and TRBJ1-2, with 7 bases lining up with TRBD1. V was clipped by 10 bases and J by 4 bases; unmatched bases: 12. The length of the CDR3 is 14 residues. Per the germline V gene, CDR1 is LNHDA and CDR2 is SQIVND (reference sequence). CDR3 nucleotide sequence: TGTGCCACCTCCACGACAGGGAGTCTCTATGGCTACACCTTC. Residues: CATSTTGSLYGYTF.

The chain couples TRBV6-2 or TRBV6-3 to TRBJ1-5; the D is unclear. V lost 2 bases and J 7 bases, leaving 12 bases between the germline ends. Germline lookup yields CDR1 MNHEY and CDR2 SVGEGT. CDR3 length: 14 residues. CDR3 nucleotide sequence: TGTGCCAGCAGTTACGAGAGGCTCGGGCAGCCCCAGCATTTT. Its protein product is CASSYERLGQPQHF.

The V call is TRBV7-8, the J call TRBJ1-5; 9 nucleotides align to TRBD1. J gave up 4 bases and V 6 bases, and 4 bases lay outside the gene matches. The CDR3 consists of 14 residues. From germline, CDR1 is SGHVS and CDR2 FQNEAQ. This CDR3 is CASRRGQGNQPQHF. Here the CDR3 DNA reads TGTGCCAGCAGGAGGGGACAGGGTAATCAGCCCCAGCATTTT.

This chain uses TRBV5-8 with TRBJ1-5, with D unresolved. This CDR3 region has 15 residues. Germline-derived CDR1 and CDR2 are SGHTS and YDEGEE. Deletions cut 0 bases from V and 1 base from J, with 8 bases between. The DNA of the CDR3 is TGTGCCAGCAGCTTGGAAGGGAGGAGCAATCAGCCCCAGCATTTT. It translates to CASSLEGRSNQPQHF.

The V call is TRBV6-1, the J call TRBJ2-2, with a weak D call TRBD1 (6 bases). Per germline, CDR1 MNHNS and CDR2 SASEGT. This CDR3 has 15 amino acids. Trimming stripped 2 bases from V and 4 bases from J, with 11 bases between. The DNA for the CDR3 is TGTGCCAGCAGTGAAACACAGGGCTTCACCGGGGAGCTGTTTTTT. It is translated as CASSETQGFTGELFF.

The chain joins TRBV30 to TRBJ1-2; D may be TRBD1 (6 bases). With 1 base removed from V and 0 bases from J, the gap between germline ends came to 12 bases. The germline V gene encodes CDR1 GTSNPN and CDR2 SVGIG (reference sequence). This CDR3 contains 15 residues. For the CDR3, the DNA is TGTGCCTGGAGTGGCCACAGGGAGTCTAACTATGGCTACACCTTC. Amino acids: CAWSGHRESNYGYTF.

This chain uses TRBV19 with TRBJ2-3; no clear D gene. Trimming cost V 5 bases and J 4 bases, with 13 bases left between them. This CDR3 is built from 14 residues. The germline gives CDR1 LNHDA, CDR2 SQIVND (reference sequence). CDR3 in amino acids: CASSPSRSADTQYF. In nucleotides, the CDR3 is TGTGCCAGTAGTCCTAGTAGGTCCGCAGATACGCAGTATTTT.

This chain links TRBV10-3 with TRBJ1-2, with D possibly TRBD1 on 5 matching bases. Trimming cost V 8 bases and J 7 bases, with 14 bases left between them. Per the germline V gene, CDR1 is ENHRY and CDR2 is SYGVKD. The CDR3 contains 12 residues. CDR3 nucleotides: TGTGCCATCTGGGGCCCCTCGACTGGCTACACCTTC. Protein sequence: CAIWGPSTGYTF.

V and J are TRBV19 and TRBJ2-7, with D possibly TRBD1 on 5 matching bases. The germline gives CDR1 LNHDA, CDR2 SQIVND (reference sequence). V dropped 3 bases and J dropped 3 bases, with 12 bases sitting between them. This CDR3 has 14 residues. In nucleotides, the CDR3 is TGTGCCAGTAGTATGGTAGGGGTTGGCTACGAGCAGTACTTC. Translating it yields CASSMVGVGYEQYF.

The CDR3 DNA sequence: TGTGCCAGCAGCATTTCACAGGGGGCCCAGCCCCAGCATTTT. Its translation: CASSISQGAQPQHF. The chain combines TRBV7-9 with TRBJ1-5, with TRBD1 matching 9 bases. Trimming took 5 bases from V and 7 from J; bases not matched to a gene: 6. This CDR3 contains 14 residues. Germline V gene data show CDR1 as SEHNR and CDR2 as FQNEAQ (reference sequence).

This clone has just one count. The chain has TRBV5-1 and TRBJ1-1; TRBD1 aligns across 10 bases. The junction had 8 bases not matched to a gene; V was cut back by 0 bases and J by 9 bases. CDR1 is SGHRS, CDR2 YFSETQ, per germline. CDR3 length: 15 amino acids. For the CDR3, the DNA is TGCGCCAGCAGCTTGGTCCCCGGGACAGGGGAGCAAGCTTTCTTT. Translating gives CASSLVPGTGEQAFF.

CDR3 sequence reads: CASSLRSGGTSSYNEQFF. The CDR3 DNA reads as TGTGCCAGCAGCTTACGAAGCGGGGGGACGAGCTCCTACAATGAGCAGTTCTTC. This chain joins TRBV11-2 and TRBJ2-1, with 9 bases aligning to TRBD2. The germline CDR1 and CDR2 sequences are SGHAT and FQNNGV. The CDR3 is made up of 18 amino acids. V lost 2 bases to trimming and J lost 0 bases; unmatched junction nucleotides: 8.

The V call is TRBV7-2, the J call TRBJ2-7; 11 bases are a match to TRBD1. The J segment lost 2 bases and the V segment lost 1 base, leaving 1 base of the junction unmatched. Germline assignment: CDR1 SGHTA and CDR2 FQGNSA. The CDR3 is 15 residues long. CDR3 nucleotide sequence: TGTGCCAGCAGCTTAGGGGGACAGGGGGCCTACGAGCAGTACTTC. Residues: CASSLGGQGAYEQYF.

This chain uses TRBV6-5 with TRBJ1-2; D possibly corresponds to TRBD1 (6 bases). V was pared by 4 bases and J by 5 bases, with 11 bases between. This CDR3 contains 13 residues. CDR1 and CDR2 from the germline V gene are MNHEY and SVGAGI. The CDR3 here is CASSFDRNYGYTF. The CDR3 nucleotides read TGTGCCAGCAGTTTCGACAGGAATTATGGCTACACCTTC.

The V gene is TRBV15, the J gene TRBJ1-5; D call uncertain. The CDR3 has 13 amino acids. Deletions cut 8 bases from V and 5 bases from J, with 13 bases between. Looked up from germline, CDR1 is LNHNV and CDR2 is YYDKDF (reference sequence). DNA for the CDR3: TGTGCCACCGGCCGGGTCGGGGATCAGCCCCAGCATTTT. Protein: CATGRVGDQPQHF.

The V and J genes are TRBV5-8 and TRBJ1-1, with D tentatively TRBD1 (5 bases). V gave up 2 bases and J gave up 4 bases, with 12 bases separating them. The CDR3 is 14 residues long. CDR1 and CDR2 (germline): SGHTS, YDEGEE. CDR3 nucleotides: TGTGCCAGCAGCTTCAGGGTTCCGTTCACTGAAGCTTTCTTT. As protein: CASSFRVPFTEAFF.

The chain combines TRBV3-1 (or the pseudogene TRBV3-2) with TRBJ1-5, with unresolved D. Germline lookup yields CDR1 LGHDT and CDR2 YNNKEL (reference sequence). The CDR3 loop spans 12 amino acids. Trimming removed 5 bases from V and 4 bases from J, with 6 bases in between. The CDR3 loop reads CASSAENQPQHF. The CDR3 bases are TGTGCCAGCAGCGCTGAGAATCAGCCCCAGCATTTT.

In DNA, the CDR3 is TGTGCCAGCAGTGACGGACAGAGGACTTGGCCCCAGCATTTT. It yields the protein CASSDGQRTWPQHF. The rearrangement links TRBV6-1 to TRBJ1-5; TRBD1 is a possible D gene (6 bases). Germline V gives CDR1 MNHNS, CDR2 SASEGT. The CDR3 contains 14 residues. V was trimmed by 3 bases and J by 9 bases, leaving 15 bases between them.

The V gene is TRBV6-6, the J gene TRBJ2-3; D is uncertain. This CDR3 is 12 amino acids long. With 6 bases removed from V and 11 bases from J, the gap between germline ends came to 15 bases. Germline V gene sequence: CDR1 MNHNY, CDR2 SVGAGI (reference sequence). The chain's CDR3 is CASSHVVIEQYF. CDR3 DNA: TGTGCCAGCAGCCACGTCGTCATAGAGCAGTATTTT.

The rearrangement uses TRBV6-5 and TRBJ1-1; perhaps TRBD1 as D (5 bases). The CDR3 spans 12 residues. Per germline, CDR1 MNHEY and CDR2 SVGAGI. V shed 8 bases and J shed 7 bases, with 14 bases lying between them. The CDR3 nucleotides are TGTGCCAGCCGCGGGGGAGGGAATGAAGCTTTCTTT. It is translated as CASRGGGNEAFF.